The clone carrying this TCR beta chain was detected only a few times. The sample originates from a study of blood T cell repertoires in COVID-19. Study-level background: Sites across the United States, Italy and Spain contributed samples from acute and convalescent COVID-19. The cDNA or gDNA used as material had been derived from T cells, B-cell-depleted T cells, or PBMCs.

Authors' processing steps: Amplification of reference gene primers provided the estimated nucleated cell counts. Profiled with immunoSEQ multiplex PCR; TCRdb holds only in-frame clones, not every one. V and J calls and clone size are given by that table; D and trimming were obtained from the DNA. The table shows a few hundred thousand clones, with approximately 86% occurring only once. CDR1 LNHDA and CDR2 SQIVND come from the germline V gene (reference sequence). V was trimmed by 5 bases and J by 0 bases, leaving 11 bases between them. This CDR3 has 16 residues. This chain uses TRBV19 with TRBJ2-6; perhaps TRBD2 as D (5 bases). Material for sequencing was peripheral blood. The receptor was derived from a woman aged 80 or over with acute or convalescent COVID-19. The CDR3 region is CASSVGLSSGANVLTF. The CDR3 bases are TGTGCCAGTAGTGTCGGACTGAGCTCTGGGGCCAACGTCCTGACTTTC.